This T cell receptor beta chain was recorded in a study of T cells expressing NK-cell markers (dated by TCRdb to about 2020). For the wider study: Under ten donors provided sorted CD3+CD56+NKG2C+, CD3+CD56+NKG2C- and CD3+CD56-NKG2C+ T-cell subsets, whose TCR beta-chain repertoires were profiled. Among the eight sequenced donors, seven were HCMV-seropositive and one was HCMV-seronegative. All eight donors whose samples were sequenced were randomly selected healthy volunteers, three of them men and five women. Sequencing of the libraries produced 2 x 150 bp reads on Illumina HiSeq 2000/2500, MiSeq or NextSeq. On the study overall, not on this receptor specifically: Whether the expanded NKG2C-expressing T cell clones were specific for HCMV antigens was left unclear. Those dominant clonotypes were again the most abundant among CD3+CD56-NKG2C+ cells in several donors, at 28.3-60.1%. In several donors, the dominant CD3+CD56+NKG2C+ clonotypes were found to rank among the top 10 CD8+ clonotypes and to make up 1.0-7.0% of CD8+ T cells.

Data came from an Illumina HiSeq 2000. 5'RACE template switching, by which a universal primer site and unique molecular identifiers were added, was used to make TCR beta cDNA libraries. cDNA synthesis was primed from the TCR beta constant segment and was followed by two successive PCR amplification steps. The source study handled its data this way. MIGEC was used to demultiplex reads and group the reads by UMI, and MiTCR was used to assemble and quantify clonotypes. To remove erroneous sequences, TCR cDNA sequences were retained only when supported by two or more reads. The tcR package was used for downstream repertoire analysis, with clonotypes matched between fractions based on CDR3 nucleotide sequence plus V segment. Antigen specificity was annotated against VDJdb with VDJmatch, allowing one amino acid substitution in CDR3. TCRdb reprocessed the sequencing reads and holds a single record per CDR3 protein sequence, with no DNA. The V and J calls were determined by TCRdb, not by the authors. The sample table on file contains 250,000 or so distinct CDR3 sequences. The biggest ten clones account for around 3.9% of the sample.

To determine HCMV serostatus, a commercial ELISA kit was used to detect HCMV-specific IgG in serum. Peripheral blood mononuclear cells were isolated from blood by Ficoll density gradient centrifugation. With regard to this clonotype: The target of this receptor is not known.

The CDR3 runs 13 residues from the cysteine to the phenylalanine. Only the protein sequence is given. CDR1 is given as DFQATT and CDR2 as SNEGSKA, both from the germline V gene (reference sequence). The TCR originated in a woman between 18 and 70 years old in good health. Sequenced sample: blood T cells: a sorted CD56 or NKG2C T cell subset, CD4+ or CD8+ T cells, or bulk PBMC T cells (not recorded which). This sequence uses TRBV20-1 and TRBJ2-5; the D call from TCRdb, TRBD1, cannot be confirmed without DNA. CDR3 region: CSALGQKQETQYF.